This TCR beta chain came from a study of T-cell reconstitution after alpha-beta-depleted transplantation in children. Germline assignment: CDR1 LGHNT and CDR2 FRNRAP. CDR3 length: 16 residues. V lost 4 bases and J lost 5; bases outside the gene matches: 9. This clonotype has a count of ten or more. Antigen unknown. General study points: There were reportedly several hundred expanded graft clones from which alpha-beta T cells came about two months after transplant. Newly produced T cells mostly provided counts and TCRbeta diversity after one year, as hyperexpanded clones declined.

The library targeted TCRbeta and was prepared with unique molecular identifiers. TCRdb passed the PCR reads through MiXCR, listing each CDR3 protein once. The sample shows 700,000 to 950,000 distinct CDR3 sequences, less than 20% of them seen only once. The TCR sequence derives from a male patient under 18 who had a stem cell transplant for acute lymphoblastic leukemia, so the T cells may come from the graft donor. The source material was PBMCs, mostly from graft donor cells, sampled 360 days after TCRalphabeta/CD19-depleted stem cell transplant. This chain links TRBV12-5 with TRBJ1-3; 9 nucleotides agree with TRBD1. Here the CDR3 reads CASGSPGQGLRNTIYF. CDR3 sequence (DNA): TGTGCTAGTGGTTCACCGGGACAGGGCTTAAGAAACACCATATATTTT.